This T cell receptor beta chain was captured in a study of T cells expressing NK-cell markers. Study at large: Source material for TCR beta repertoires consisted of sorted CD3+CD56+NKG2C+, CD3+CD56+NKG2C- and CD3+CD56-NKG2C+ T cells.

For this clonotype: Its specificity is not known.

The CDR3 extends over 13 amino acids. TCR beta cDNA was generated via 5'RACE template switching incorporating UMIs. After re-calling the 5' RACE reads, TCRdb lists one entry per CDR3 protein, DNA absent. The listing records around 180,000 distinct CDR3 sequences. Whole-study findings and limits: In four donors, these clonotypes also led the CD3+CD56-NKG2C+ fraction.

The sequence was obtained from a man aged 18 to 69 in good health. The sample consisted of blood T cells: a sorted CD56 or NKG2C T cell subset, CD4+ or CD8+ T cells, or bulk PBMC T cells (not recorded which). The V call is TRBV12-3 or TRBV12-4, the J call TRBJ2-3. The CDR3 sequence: CASMGAGGDTQYF.